This TCR beta chain was profiled in a study of tumor-infiltrating lymphocytes in localized non-small cell lung cancer. V was pared by 3 bases and J by 3 bases, with 16 bases between. Germline assignment: CDR1 SGHNT and CDR2 YYREEE (reference sequence). The CDR3 spans 15 residues. Assay used: immunoSEQ multiplex PCR; TCRdb lists only in-frame clones, some missing. Of 13,000 or so clones listed, about four fifths are singletons. The receptor was derived from a human donor with non-small cell lung cancer. The sample taken for sequencing was lung tumor tissue. V is TRBV5-4 and J is TRBJ2-7; TRBD2 is a possible D gene (6 bases). CDR3 loop: CASSSAGTGDYEQYF. In DNA, the CDR3 is TGTGCCAGCAGCTCGGCCGGGACTGGGGACTACGAGCAGTACTTC.